Listed here are 25 T cell receptor beta chains from one sample, sequenced in a study of cytomegalovirus exposure and HLA in healthy donors. Amplification used 60 Vbeta primers and 13 Jbeta primers. The assay was immunoSEQ multiplex PCR, and TCRdb's table has in-frame clones only and misses some. The repertoire holds around 140,000 clones, with just under 85% as singletons. Input material: PBMCs. These receptors all come from a woman between 35 and 50 years old in good health and CMV-seronegative.

The chain joins TRBV7-3 to TRBJ1-2, with D hard to call. The V and J ends lost 5 bases and 3 bases respectively, with 13 bases between them. CDR3 size: 14 residues. Germline V gives CDR1 SGHTA, CDR2 FQGTGA. The CDR3 is CASSPTREDYGYTF. Written as DNA, the CDR3 is TGTGCCAGCAGCCCCACTCGGGAGGACTATGGCTACACCTTC.

The V call is TRBV28, the J call TRBJ2-4; the match to TRBD1 covers 8 bases. V was clipped by 5 bases and J by 2 bases; unmatched bases: 5. In germline, CDR1 is MDHEN, CDR2 SYDVKM. This CDR3 comprises 15 residues. CDR3 in DNA: TGTGCCAGCAGTACAGGGGGTCACACCAAAAACATTCAGTACTTC. The encoded protein is CASSTGGHTKNIQYF.

J is TRBJ2-3 and V is TRBV10-3; 8 positions agree with TRBD2. Germline trimming cut 0 bases from V and 5 bases from J; bases unmatched to any gene: 7. The CDR3 sequence is 16 residues long. Per germline, CDR1 ENHRY and CDR2 SYGVKD. In nucleotides, the CDR3 is TGTGCCATCAGTGAGTCGTCTTCCGGGAGGGGAGATACGCAGTATTTT. The encoded protein is CAISESSSGRGDTQYF.

This clone has just one count. This chain uses TRBV18 with TRBJ1-1; 8 nucleotides match TRBD1. The ends lost 3 bases at V and 7 bases at J; junction bases unmatched: 7. Germline values: CDR1 KGHSH, CDR2 LQKENI. The CDR3 contains 14 residues. The CDR3 bases are TGTGCCAGCTCACCCACAGGGGGGCTATTTGAAGCTTTCTTT. It translates to CASSPTGGLFEAFF.

The V and J genes are TRBV18 and TRBJ1-2, with 10 bases that match TRBD1. Germline loops: CDR1 KGHSH, CDR2 LQKENI. The trim removed 6 bases at V and 4 bases at J, leaving 11 bases unmatched. This CDR3 has 16 residues. CDR3 bases: TGTGCCAGCTCCCCCGGACAGGGGGTGCTTGGCTATGGCTACACCTTC. This codes for CASSPGQGVLGYGYTF.

V gene TRBV11-2 combines with J gene TRBJ2-5; TRBD2 aligns across 11 bases. The CDR3 totals 15 residues. Germline loops: CDR1 SGHAT, CDR2 FQNNGV. The ends lost 5 bases at V and 4 bases at J; junction bases unmatched: 6. CDR3 DNA sequence: TGTGCCAGCAGCCGGGGGCTAGCGGGAGGAGAGACCCAGTACTTC. Translated: CASSRGLAGGETQYF.

This chain connects TRBV28 to TRBJ1-3; a possible D gene is TRBD1 (5 bases). Germline V lookup: CDR1 MDHEN, CDR2 SYDVKM. V dropped 4 bases and J dropped 6 bases, with 16 bases sitting between them. The CDR3 sequence is 15 residues long. CDR3 sequence: CASSSPRQGLNTIYF. Here the CDR3 DNA reads TGTGCCAGCAGTTCCCCCCGGCAGGGACTAAACACCATATATTTT.

This chain uses TRBV6-5 with TRBJ2-5; 8 bases match TRBD2. The CDR3 covers 15 residues. Germline-derived CDR1 and CDR2 are MNHEY and SVGAGI. V lost 6 bases and J lost 5; bases outside the gene matches: 11. The CDR3 DNA reads as TGTGCCAGCAGGATGAGCGGGAGCACGGTGGAGACCCAGTACTTC. It yields the protein CASRMSGSTVETQYF.

The gene calls are TRBV28 and TRBJ2-2; D gene unclear. The CDR3 runs 16 residues. Germline V gives CDR1 MDHEN, CDR2 SYDVKM. V shed 5 bases and J shed 0 bases, with 13 bases lying between them. In nucleotides, the CDR3 is TGTGCCAGCAGTCGTCCTAGGATACCGAACACCGGGGAGCTGTTTTTT. Its protein is CASSRPRIPNTGELFF.

The chain carries TRBV11-3 and TRBJ2-5, with 16 bases matching TRBD2. Looked up from germline, CDR1 is SGHNT and CDR2 is YENEEA. The CDR3 runs to 17 residues. The V segment lost 4 bases and the J segment 0 bases; nucleotides outside the gene matches: 2. The CDR3 here is CASSSGLAGGNQETQYF. CDR3 nucleotide sequence: TGTGCCAGCAGCTCGGGACTAGCGGGAGGGAACCAAGAGACCCAGTACTTC.

This chain uses TRBV28 with TRBJ1-5; D is ambiguous. There are 16 residues in the CDR3. Germline V gene lookup returns CDR1 MDHEN and CDR2 SYDVKM. With 5 bases removed from V and 2 bases from J, the gap between germline ends came to 16 bases. CDR3 in DNA: TGTGCCAGCAGTCCCTTGGGAGGTCGGGGCAATCAGCCCCAGCATTTT. It is translated as CASSPLGGRGNQPQHF.

The CDR3 protein is CASSVDSLFSAQHF. CDR3 sequence (DNA): TGTGCCAGCAGCGTGGACAGTCTTTTTAGTGCCCAGCATTTT. The rearrangement joins TRBV5-5 to TRBJ1-5; possible D gene TRBD1, 6 bases. Germline V lookup: CDR1 SGHKS, CDR2 YYEKEE (reference sequence). The CDR3 spans 14 residues. Trimming pared 4 bases from V and 11 bases from J, leaving 19 bases between.

The chain uses TRBV10-3 and TRBJ1-3, with a weak D call TRBD1 (6 bases). Germline CDR1 and CDR2: ENHRY and SYGVKD. This CDR3 is built from 12 residues. This CDR3 is CLVQGSGNTIYF. The CDR3 DNA reads as TGTCTTGTGCAGGGGTCTGGAAACACCATATATTTT.

The chain is built from TRBV4-2 and TRBJ2-1, with 10 nucleotides matching TRBD2. The CDR3 contains 16 residues. Per the germline V gene, CDR1 is LGHNA and CDR2 is YNFKEQ. J was trimmed by 0 bases and V by 6 bases; bases with no gene match: 5. Here the CDR3 DNA reads TGTGCCAGCAGTACTAGCGGGACACGCTCCTACAATGAGCAGTTCTTC. This codes for CASSTSGTRSYNEQFF.

This chain joins TRBV18 and TRBJ1-1; possibly TRBD1 for D (5 bases). This CDR3 spans 14 amino acids. CDR1 and CDR2 from the germline V gene are KGHSH and LQKENI. Trimming cost V 6 bases and J 2 bases, with 13 bases left between them. CDR3 nucleotide sequence: TGTGCCAGCTCGCCGGGTCAGGGCAACACTGAAGCTTTCTTT. It translates to CASSPGQGNTEAFF.

This chain uses TRBV5-4 with TRBJ2-3; TRBD2 aligns across 13 bases. The CDR3 has 20 amino acids. J gave up 5 bases and V 4 bases, and 19 bases lay outside the gene matches. Per germline, CDR1 SGHNT and CDR2 YYREEE (reference sequence). In nucleotides, the CDR3 is TGTGCCAGCAGCCCCGGGGGCCGGACTAGCGGGAGTAGGGGGGGAGATACGCAGTATTTT. Protein: CASSPGGRTSGSRGGDTQYF.

The J gene is TRBJ1-2, the V gene TRBV28, with 9 positions matching TRBD1. The CDR3 runs 13 residues. Trimming removed 9 bases from V and 7 bases from J; junction bases left unmatched: 9. Germline V gene lookup returns CDR1 MDHEN and CDR2 SYDVKM. The chain's CDR3 is CASIPGTGIGYTF. CDR3 DNA: TGTGCCAGTATTCCCGGGACAGGGATTGGCTACACCTTC.

The chain employs TRBV30 and TRBJ2-1, with 7 bases matching TRBD2. There are 15 residues in the CDR3. Per germline, CDR1 GTSNPN and CDR2 SVGIG (reference sequence). V was pared by 6 bases and J by 2 bases, with 10 bases of the junction left unmatched. The CDR3 DNA sequence: TGTGCCTGCACGACACTAGCGAGTCCCTACAATGAGCAGTTCTTC. It codes for CACTTLASPYNEQFF.

This clone has more than one count but fewer than ten. V gene TRBV9 combines with J gene TRBJ2-3, with unresolved D. The CDR3 is 15 amino acids. CDR1 and CDR2 (germline): SGDLS, YYNGEE. Trimming removed 0 bases from V and 3 bases from J, with 11 bases in between. The CDR3: CASSVGAGVTDTQYF. The CDR3 nucleotides read TGTGCCAGCAGCGTAGGAGCTGGAGTTACAGATACGCAGTATTTT.

The chain couples TRBV29-1 to TRBJ1-1, with a weak D call TRBD1 (6 bases). Deletions cut 0 bases from V and 1 base from J, with 18 bases between. This CDR3 spans 17 amino acids. Germline values: CDR1 SQVTM, CDR2 ANQGSEA. The chain's CDR3 is CSVEDGGGASRNTEAFF. The CDR3 nucleotides are TGCAGCGTTGAAGATGGTGGGGGCGCGTCACGGAACACTGAAGCTTTCTTT.

This rearrangement joins TRBV6-1 to TRBJ1-5, with D hard to call. The CDR3 is 15 amino acids. CDR1 and CDR2 from the germline V gene are MNHNS and SASEGT. Trimming removed 7 bases from V and 1 base from J, with 14 bases in between. CDR3 DNA: TGTGCCAGCACTCACCAAGCGAAAAGCAATCAGCCCCAGCATTTT. Translation: CASTHQAKSNQPQHF.

CDR3 nucleotide sequence: TGTGCCAGCAGTTTATTCGGGACAGGAGGTTCACCCCTCCACTTT. Protein sequence: CASSLFGTGGSPLHF. The chain joins TRBV27 to TRBJ1-6; 8 nucleotides line up with TRBD1. The V and J ends lost 1 base and 9 bases, in that order; junction bases with no gene match: 5. CDR1 is MNHEY and CDR2 is SMNVEV in the germline V gene (reference sequence). The CDR3 sequence is 15 residues long.

This clone was recorded a few times. The chain joins TRBV6-5 to TRBJ2-6; D perhaps matches TRBD1 (5 bases). The CDR3 contains 15 residues. Deletions cut 6 bases from V and 0 bases from J, with 9 bases between. Germline V gene sequence: CDR1 MNHEY, CDR2 SVGAGI. CDR3: CASRITGSGANVLTF. The CDR3 DNA sequence: TGTGCCAGCAGGATAACAGGCTCTGGGGCCAACGTCCTGACTTTC.

This clone was found a few times. This chain connects TRBV7-9 to TRBJ1-5, with D possibly being TRBD1 (6 bases). CDR1 SEHNR and CDR2 FQNEAQ come from the germline V gene (reference sequence). Trimming removed 3 bases at V and 7 bases at J, with 13 bases between. This CDR3 is built from 14 residues. The CDR3, as DNA: TGTGCCAGCAGCTTCTCAGGGAGGGGGCAGCCCCAGCATTTT. It yields the protein CASSFSGRGQPQHF.

The chain joins TRBV7-9 to TRBJ2-1, with D perhaps matching TRBD1 (5 bases). The CDR3 consists of 14 residues. V shed 5 bases and J shed 4 bases, with 12 bases lying between them. Per the germline V gene, CDR1 is SEHNR and CDR2 is FQNEAQ (reference sequence). This CDR3 reads CASSPNRQYNEQFF. For the CDR3, the DNA is TGTGCCAGCAGCCCAAACCGACAGTACAATGAGCAGTTCTTC.